The rows below give T cell receptor beta chains drawn from one sample of a study of early T cells in non-severe SARS-CoV-2 infection. TCRdb used MiXCR to reprocess the 5' RACE reads, holding one entry per CDR3 protein. The sample has roughly 56,000 distinct CDR3 sequences; 8% to 9% are singletons. The source material was whole blood. Source of these receptors: an adult who was a healthcare worker with PCR-confirmed SARS-CoV-2 infection or an uninfected control (not recorded which). The CDR3 runs from the conserved cysteine through the conserved F or W. The order of the fields is V gene, D gene, CDR3 protein. A D gene is named only where the DNA matches it firmly.

TRBV7-2 - CASSFQGLSSGGELFF
TRBV5-6 - CASSRAPEWEQYF
TRBV11-2 TRBD1 CASSRQGYEQYF
TRBV2 - CASGGLSQDTQYF
TRBV15 TRBD2 CATSSPAGGTDTQYF
TRBV7-2 - CASSSPGIQETQYF
TRBV28 TRBD2 CASSLRTSGGAYNEQFF
TRBV5-1 - CASSLAGHEGAFF
TRBV7-4 - CASSRGGATSCTYEQYF
TRBV27 TRBD1 CASGRTGPSMGDTQYF
TRBV20-1 - CSAMEGRGTDTQYF
TRBV7-6 - CASSRAVGELFF
TRBV24-1 - CATSEQGWDNEQFF
TRBV10-3 TRBD1 CAISEKGGREQYF
TRBV5-6 - CASSLTGLKGIKQFF
TRBV29-1 - CSVAPDTNTGELFF
TRBV29-1 - CSVETNTEAFF
TRBV3-1 - CASSQGGSYGYTF
TRBV9 TRBD2 CASSLQTSAGELFF